This T cell receptor (beta chain) originates from a study of human T cells and chemical hapten exposure. Study overall: Per-sample TCR yields varied mainly from small pooled library volume differences. Study findings and constraints: DPC sensitization produced no change in TCRs with frequency above 1 in 1000.

Time point described: healthy volunteer bleed at 6 weeks. Total RNA was isolated from unfractionated whole blood. Germline V CDR1 and CDR2: SGHDT, YYEEEE. The CDR3 is 19 residues long. Trimming cost V 4 bases and J 0 bases; bases outside gene matches: 15. A note on this clonotype: Its target is not known.

Library construction involved attaching unique molecular identifiers to individual cDNA molecules, which allowed quantitative, reproducible TCR counting. Per the original data handling: Just over 95,000 TCRs per sample was the median, with a range of about 20,000 to 690,600. TCRdb re-derived calls from the RACE reads in MiXCR, one entry per CDR3 protein. The V and J calls shown here were made by TCRdb, not taken from the authors' results. Of some 65,000 distinct CDR3 sequences listed, about 6% are singletons. The sequenced material came from whole blood. This TCR was sampled from a female donor in good health. Some clones in this sample may be carry-over from other donors' samples. This chain joins TRBV5-6 and TRBJ2-3, with 9 nucleotides matching TRBD1. The CDR3 nucleotides are TGTGCCAGCAGCCCAACCGGGACAGGGATCCAAACTAGCACAGATACGCAGTATTTT. It is translated as CASSPTGTGIQTSTDTQYF.